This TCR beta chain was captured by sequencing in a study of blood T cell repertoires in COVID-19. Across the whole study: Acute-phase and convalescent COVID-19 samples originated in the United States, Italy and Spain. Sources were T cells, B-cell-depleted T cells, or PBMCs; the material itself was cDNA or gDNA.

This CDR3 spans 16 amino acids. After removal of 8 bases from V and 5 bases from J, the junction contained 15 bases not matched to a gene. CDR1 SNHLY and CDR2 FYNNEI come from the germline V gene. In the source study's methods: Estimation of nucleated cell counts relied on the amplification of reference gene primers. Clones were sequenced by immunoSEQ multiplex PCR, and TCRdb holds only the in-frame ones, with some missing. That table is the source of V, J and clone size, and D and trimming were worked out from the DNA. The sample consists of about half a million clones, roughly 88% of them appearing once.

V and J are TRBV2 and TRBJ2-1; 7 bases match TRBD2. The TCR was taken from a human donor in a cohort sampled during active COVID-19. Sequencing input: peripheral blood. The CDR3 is CASYNGRGESDNEQFF. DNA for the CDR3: TGTGCCAGCTATAACGGTCGGGGGGAGTCGGACAATGAGCAGTTCTTC. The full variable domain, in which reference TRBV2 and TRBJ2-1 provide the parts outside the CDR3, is EPEVTQTPSHQVTQMGQEVILRCVPISNHLYFYWYRQILGQKVEFLVSFYNNEISEKSEIFDDQFSVERPDGSNFTLKIRSTKLEDSAMYFCASYNGRGESDNEQFFGPGTRLTVL.